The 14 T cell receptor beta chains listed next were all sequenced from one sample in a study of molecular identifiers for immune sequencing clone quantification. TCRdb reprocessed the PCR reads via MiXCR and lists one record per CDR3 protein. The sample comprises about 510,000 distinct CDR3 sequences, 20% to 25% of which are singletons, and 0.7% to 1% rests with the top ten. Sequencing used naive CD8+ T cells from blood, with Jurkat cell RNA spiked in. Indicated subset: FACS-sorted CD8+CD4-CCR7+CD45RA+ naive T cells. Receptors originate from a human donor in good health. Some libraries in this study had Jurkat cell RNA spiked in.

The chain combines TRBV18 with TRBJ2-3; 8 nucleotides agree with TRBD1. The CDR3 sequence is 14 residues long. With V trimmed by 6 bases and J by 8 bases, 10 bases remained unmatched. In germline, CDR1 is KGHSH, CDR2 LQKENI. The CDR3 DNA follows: TGTGCCAGCTCCGAGACAGGGGCCCTCAGTACGCAGTATTTT. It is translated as CASSETGALSTQYF.

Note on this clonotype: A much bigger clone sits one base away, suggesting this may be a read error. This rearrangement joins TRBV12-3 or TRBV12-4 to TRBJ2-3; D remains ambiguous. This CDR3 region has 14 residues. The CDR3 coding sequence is TGTGCCGGCAGTTTTGGGCATACCACAGATACGCAGTATTTT. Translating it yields CAGSFGHTTDTQYF.

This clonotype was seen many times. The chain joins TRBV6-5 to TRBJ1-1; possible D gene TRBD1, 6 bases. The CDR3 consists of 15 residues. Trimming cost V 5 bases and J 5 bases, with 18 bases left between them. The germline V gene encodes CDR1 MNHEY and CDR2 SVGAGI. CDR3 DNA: TGTGCCAGCAGTGGGGGCGGTCGGGGACGGACTGAAGCTTTCTTT. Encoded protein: CASSGGGRGRTEAFF.

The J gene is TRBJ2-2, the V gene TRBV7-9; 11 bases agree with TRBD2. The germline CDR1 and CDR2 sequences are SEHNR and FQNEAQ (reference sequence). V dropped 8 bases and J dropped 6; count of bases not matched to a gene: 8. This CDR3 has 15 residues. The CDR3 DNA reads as TGTGCCAGCCAAACTAGCGGGAGAGGCGCCGGGGAGCTGTTTTTT. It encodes CASQTSGRGAGELFF.

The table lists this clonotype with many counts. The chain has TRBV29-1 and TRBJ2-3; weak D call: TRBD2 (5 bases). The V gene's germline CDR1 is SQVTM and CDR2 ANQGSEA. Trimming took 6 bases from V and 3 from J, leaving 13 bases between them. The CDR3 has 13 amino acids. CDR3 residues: CSVPLTGTDTQYF. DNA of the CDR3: TGCAGCGTACCCCTAACGGGAACAGATACGCAGTATTTT.

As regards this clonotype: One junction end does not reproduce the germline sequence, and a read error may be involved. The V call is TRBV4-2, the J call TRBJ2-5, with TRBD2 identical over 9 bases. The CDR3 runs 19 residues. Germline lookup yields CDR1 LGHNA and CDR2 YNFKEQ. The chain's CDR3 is CASSQDLSGRMPSQETQHF. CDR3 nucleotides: TGTGCCAGCAGCCAAGATCTGAGCGGGAGGATGCCCAGCCAAGAGACCCAGCACTTC.

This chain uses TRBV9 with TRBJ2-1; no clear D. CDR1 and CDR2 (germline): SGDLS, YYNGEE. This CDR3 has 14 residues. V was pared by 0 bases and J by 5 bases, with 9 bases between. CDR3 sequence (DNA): TGTGCCAGCAGCGTAGCCGACCTTAACAATGAGCAGTTCTTC. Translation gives CASSVADLNNEQFF.

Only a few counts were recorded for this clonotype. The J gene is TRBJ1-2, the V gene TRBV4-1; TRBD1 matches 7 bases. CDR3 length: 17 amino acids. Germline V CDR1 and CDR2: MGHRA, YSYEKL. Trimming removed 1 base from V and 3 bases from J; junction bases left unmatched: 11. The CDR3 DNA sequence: TGCGCCAGCAGCCAAGGAGGGCGAACAGGGGCCGACTATGGCTACACCTTC. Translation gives CASSQGGRTGADYGYTF.

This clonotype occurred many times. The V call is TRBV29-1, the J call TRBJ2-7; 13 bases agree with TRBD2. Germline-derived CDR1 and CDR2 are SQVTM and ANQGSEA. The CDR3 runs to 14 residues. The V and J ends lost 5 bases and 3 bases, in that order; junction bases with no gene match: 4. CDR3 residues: CSVRTSGSFYEQYF. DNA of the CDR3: TGCAGCGTTAGGACTAGCGGGAGTTTCTACGAGCAGTACTTC.

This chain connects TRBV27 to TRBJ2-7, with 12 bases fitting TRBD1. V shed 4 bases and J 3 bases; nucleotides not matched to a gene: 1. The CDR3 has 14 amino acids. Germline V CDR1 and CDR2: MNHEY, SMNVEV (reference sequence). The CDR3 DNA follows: TGTGCCAGCAGTTGGGACAGGGGGCTCTACGAGCAGTACTTC. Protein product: CASSWDRGLYEQYF.

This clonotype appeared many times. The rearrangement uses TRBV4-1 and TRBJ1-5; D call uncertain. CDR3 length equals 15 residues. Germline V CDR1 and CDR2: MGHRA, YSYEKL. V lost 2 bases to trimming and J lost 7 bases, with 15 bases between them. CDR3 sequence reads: CASSQFSPREQPQHF. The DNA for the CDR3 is TGCGCCAGCAGCCAATTTTCCCCACGGGAGCAGCCCCAGCATTTT.

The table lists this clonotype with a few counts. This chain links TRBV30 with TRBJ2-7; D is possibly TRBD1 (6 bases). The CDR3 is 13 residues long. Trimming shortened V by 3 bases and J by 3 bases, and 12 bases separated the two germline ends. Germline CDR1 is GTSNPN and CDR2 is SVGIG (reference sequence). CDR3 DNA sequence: TGTGCCTGGAGAGAAACAGGGAGCTACGAGCAGTACTTC. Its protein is CAWRETGSYEQYF.

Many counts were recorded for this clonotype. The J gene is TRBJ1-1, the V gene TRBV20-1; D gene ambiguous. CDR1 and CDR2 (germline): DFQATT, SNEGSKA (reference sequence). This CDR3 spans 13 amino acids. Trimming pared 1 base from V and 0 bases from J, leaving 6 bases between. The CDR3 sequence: CSARVQMNTEAFF. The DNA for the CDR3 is TGCAGTGCTAGAGTACAAATGAACACTGAAGCTTTCTTT.

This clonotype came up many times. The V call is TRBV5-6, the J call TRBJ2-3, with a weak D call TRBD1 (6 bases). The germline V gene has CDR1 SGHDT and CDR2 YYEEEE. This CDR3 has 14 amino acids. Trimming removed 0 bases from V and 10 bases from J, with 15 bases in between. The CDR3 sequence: CASSLVSGGQPQYF. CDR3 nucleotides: TGTGCCAGCAGCTTGGTATCAGGAGGACAGCCGCAGTATTTT.